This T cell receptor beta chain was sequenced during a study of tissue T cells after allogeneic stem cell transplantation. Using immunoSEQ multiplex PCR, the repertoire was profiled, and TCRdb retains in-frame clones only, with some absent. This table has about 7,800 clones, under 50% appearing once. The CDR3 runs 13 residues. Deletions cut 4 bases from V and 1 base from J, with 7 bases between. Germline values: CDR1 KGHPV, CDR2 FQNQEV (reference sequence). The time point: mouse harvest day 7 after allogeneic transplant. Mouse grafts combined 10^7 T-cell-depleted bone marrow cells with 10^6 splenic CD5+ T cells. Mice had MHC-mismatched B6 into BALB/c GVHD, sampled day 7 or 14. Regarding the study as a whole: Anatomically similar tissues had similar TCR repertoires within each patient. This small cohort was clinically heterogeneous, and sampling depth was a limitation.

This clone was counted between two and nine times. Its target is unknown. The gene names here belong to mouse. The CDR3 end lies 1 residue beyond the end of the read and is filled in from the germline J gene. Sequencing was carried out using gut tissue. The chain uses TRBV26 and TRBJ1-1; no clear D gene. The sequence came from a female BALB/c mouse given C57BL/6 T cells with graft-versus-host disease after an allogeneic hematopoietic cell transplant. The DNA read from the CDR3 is TGTGCCAGCAGTCCGGCAGGAAACACAGAAGTCTTC. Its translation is CASSPAGNTEVF. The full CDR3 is CASSPAGNTEVFF.